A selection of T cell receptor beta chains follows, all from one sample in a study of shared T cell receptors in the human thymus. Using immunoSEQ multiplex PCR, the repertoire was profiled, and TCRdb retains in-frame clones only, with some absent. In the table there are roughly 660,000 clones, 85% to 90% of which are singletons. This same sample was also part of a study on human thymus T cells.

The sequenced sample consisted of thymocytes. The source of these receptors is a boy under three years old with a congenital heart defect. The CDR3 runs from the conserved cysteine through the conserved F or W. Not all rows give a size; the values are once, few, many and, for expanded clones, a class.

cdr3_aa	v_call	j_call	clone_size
CASRTERTDMNTEAFF	TRBV28	TRBJ1-1	NA
CAWNLRDSEYGYTF	TRBV30	TRBJ1-2	NA
CASSLGGSPPYTEAFF	TRBV5-5	TRBJ1-1	few
CASNPTGGLADTQYF	TRBV27	TRBJ2-3	NA
CASSLRTSGYTGELFF	TRBV28	TRBJ2-2	NA
CASSAREGSYEQYF	TRBV6-6	TRBJ2-7	NA
CASSGGLAGGEDTQYF	TRBV9	TRBJ2-3	NA
CASSYARGWPNEQFF	TRBV6-6	TRBJ2-1	NA
CASSQDPGTSGSINEQFF	TRBV14	TRBJ2-1	NA
CASSPGAGTGMRNQPQHF	TRBV6-4	TRBJ1-5	NA
CASSPDREREKVHEQYF	TRBV4-2	TRBJ2-7	NA
CAWSVGDPSTNEKLFF	TRBV30	TRBJ1-4	once
CAWRYRTPHEQYF	TRBV30	TRBJ2-7	NA
CAWSTWGTREPYYNEQFF	TRBV30	TRBJ2-1	NA
CASSSGNSNQPQHF	TRBV28	TRBJ1-5	NA
CASSVGQASNEKLFF	TRBV9	TRBJ1-4	once
CASSPRNSGANVLTF	TRBV5-1	TRBJ2-6	NA
CASCGLATQETQYF	TRBV23-1	TRBJ2-5	NA
CASSIPLIPTGQGYTF	TRBV19	TRBJ1-2	NA
CASSQVLTSGIFTDTQYF	TRBV4-2	TRBJ2-3	NA
CASSSLGGPNNEQFF	TRBV13	TRBJ2-1	NA
CAWRRNAGTIFQETQYF	TRBV30	TRBJ2-5	NA
CASSSRTSGIYEQYF	TRBV19	TRBJ2-7	NA
CASSHHRTSSYNEQFF	TRBV4-3	TRBJ2-1	NA
CASSLSPSGTFYEQYF	TRBV27	TRBJ2-7	once
CASSLSTGSTYKGEQFF	TRBV7-9	TRBJ2-1	NA
CASSLTRTGSGYTF	TRBV13	TRBJ1-2	once
CSVEVALAKNIQYF	TRBV29-1	TRBJ2-4	NA
CSARRSDEQYF	TRBV20-1	TRBJ2-7	few
CASSLGQGIYEQYF	TRBV13	TRBJ2-7	NA
CASSLGGVSNQPQHF	TRBV7-2	TRBJ1-5	NA
CASSLVRSNTEAFF	TRBV5-5	TRBJ1-1	NA
CASSVHSGSNEQFF	TRBV9	TRBJ2-1	NA
CASSISGQPQHF	TRBV19	TRBJ1-5	NA
CASSLVASGRKETQYF	TRBV11-3	TRBJ2-5	NA
CASSHSRSGAWTGELFF	TRBV4-2	TRBJ2-2	NA
CASSRRGPLFYEQYF	TRBV28	TRBJ2-7	NA
CASSPQGVTDTQYF	TRBV7-9	TRBJ2-3	NA
CASSPRLAGGTYEQYF	TRBV18	TRBJ2-7	NA
CASSLGLAGLPNEQFF	TRBV6-4	TRBJ2-1	NA
CASSMRGQGAYEQYF	TRBV19	TRBJ2-7	once
CASSNLHWDSSFYEQYF	TRBV21-1	TRBJ2-7	NA
CASSYRRDTEAFF	TRBV6-5	TRBJ1-1	NA
CACHRGFPNDALHF	TRBV30	TRBJ1-6	NA
CASSLASLSSYNEQFF	TRBV27	TRBJ2-1	NA
CASSSLAGESNEQFF	TRBV7-9	TRBJ2-1	NA
CASSKCGSHHGGRGSTDTQYF	TRBV19	TRBJ2-3	NA
CASSLLTGAGNTIYF	TRBV28	TRBJ1-3	NA